Sequencing of this T cell receptor beta chain was carried out in a study of blood T cell repertoires in COVID-19. Background on the study: The United States, Italy and Spain provided the acute and convalescent COVID-19 samples. The cDNA or gDNA used as material had been derived from T cells, B-cell-depleted T cells, or PBMCs.

Methods used by the authors: Reference gene primer amplification gave nucleated cell count estimates. Produced via immunoSEQ multiplex PCR; TCRdb's table is partial and in-frame only. Clone size and the V and J calls come from that table; the DNA yielded D and trimming. The data show more than 85,000 clones, 87% seen once. On this clone itself: At one end, the junction sequence differs from germline, possibly due to a read error.

This sequence originates from a human donor in a cohort sampled during active COVID-19. The sequenced sample consisted of peripheral blood.

This CDR3 reads CASRGDRLGNSPLHF. CDR3 nucleotide sequence: TGTGCCAGCAGAGGGGACAGGCTCGGGAATTCGCCCCTCCACTTT. The chain employs TRBV6-5 and TRBJ1-6, with 8 bases identical to TRBD1. The CDR3 covers 15 residues. Germline CDR1 is MNHEY and CDR2 is SVGAGI.